This T cell receptor beta chain was captured in a study of regulatory T cells in long-lasting Graves disease. The overall study: Treatment with antithyroid drugs for over 5 years, together with positive TSH receptor antibodies, meant persistent Graves' disease.

V was cut by 2 bases and J by 1 base, with 12 bases left in between. The CDR3 sequence is 16 residues long. Germline CDR1 MNHNS, CDR2 SASEGT. Investigators prepared the TCR beta libraries by applying iRepertoire HTBI primers and Arm-PCR of CDR3 regions. A single record per CDR3 protein comes from TCRdb applying MiXCR to the multiplex PCR reads. The sample shows roughly 470,000 distinct CDR3 sequences, about a fifth of them seen only once. General study points: Persistent disease showed a preference for TRBV28, TRBJ1-2 and TRBJ2-5.

This clonotype was seen ten or more times. As yet, its antigen is unknown. Indicated time point: persistent/refractory GD, antithyroid drugs over 5 years with positive TRAb. PBMC RNA was the source of the TCR library. The patients were drawn from one endocrinology department in Xi'an, China. The chain has TRBV6-1 and TRBJ1-3; D call uncertain. The input for sequencing was peripheral blood mononuclear cells (PBMCs), taken when the disease was refractory, from a patient treated with antithyroid drugs. This TCR was recovered from a female donor with Graves disease. The CDR3 DNA sequence: TGTGCCAGCAGTGAAACCCATCCTTCTTCTGGAAACACCATATATTTT. Amino acids: CASSETHPSSGNTIYF.